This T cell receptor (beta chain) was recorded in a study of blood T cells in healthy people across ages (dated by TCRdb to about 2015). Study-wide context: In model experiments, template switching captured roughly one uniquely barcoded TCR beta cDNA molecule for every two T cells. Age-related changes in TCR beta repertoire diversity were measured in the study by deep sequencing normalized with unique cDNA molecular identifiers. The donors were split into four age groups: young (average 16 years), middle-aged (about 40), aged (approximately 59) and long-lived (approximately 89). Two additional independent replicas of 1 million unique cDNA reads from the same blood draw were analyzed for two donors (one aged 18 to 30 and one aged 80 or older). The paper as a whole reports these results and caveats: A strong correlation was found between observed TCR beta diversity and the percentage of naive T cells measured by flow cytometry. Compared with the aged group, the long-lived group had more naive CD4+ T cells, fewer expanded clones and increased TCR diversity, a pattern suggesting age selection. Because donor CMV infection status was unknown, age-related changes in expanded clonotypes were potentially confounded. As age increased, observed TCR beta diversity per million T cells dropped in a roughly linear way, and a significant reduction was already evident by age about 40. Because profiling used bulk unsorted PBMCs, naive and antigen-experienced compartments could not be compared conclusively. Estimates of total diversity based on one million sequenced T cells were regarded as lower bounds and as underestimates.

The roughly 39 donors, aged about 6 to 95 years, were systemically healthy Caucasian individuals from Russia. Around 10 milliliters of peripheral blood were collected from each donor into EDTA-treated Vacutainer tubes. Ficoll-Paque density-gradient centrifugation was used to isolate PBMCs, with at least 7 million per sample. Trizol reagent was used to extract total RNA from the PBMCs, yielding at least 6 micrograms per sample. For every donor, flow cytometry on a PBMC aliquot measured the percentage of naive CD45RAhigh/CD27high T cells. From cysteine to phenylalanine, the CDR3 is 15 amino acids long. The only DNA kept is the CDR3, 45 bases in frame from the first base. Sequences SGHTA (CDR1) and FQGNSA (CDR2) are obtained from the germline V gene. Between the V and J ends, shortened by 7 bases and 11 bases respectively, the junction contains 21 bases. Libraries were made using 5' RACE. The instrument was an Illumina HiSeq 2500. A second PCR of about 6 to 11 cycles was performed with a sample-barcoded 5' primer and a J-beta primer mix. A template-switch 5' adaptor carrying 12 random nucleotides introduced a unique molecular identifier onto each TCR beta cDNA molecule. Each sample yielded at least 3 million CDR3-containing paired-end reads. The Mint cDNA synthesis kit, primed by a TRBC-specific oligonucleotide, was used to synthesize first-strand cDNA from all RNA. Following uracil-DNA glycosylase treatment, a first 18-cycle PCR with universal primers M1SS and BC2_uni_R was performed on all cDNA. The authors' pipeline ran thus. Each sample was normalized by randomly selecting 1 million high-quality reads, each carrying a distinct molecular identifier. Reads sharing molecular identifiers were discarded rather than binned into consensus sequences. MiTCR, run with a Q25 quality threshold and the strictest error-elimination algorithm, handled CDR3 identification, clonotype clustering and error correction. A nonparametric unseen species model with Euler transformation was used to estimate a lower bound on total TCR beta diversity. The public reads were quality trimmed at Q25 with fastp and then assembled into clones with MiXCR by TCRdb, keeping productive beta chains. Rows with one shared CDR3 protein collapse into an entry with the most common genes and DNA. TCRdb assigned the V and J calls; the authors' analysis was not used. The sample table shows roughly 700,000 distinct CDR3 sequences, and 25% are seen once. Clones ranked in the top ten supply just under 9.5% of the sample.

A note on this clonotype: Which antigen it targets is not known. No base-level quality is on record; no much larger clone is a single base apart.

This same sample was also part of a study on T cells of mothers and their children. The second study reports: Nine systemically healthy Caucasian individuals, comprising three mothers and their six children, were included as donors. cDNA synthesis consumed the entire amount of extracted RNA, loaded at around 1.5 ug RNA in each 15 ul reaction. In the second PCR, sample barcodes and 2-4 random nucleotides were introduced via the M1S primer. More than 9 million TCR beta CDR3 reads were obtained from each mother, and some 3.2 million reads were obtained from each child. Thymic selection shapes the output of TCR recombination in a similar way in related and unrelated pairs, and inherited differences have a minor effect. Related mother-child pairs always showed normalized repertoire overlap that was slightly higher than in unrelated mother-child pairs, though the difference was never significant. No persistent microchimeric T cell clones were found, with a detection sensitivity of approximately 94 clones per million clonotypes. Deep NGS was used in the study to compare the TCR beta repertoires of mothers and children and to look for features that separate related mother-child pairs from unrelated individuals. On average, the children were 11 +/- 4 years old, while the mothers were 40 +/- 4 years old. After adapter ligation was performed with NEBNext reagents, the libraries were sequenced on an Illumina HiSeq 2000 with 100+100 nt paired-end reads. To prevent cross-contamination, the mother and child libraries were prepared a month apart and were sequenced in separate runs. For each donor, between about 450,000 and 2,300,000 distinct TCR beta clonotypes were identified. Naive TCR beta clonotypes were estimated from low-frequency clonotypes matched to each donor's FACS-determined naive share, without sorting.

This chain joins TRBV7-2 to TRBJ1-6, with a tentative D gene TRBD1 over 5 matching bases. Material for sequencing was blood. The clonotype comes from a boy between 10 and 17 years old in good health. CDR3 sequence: CASTLTSGAGAPLHF. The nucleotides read TGTGCCAGCACCCTAACCTCCGGGGCCGGGGCACCCCTCCACTTT.